This section outlines one TCR beta chain sequence together with its context. Clones were read by immunoSEQ multiplex PCR, and TCRdb kept only the in-frame ones, dropping some. The data contain about 230,000 clones, approximately 90% of them seen just once; the ten biggest clones take up 11%. Germline lookup yields CDR1 SNHLY and CDR2 FYNNEI. CDR3 length equals 15 residues. Trimming took off 4 bases at V and 2 bases at J, with 14 bases between the two ends. The data derive from a study of blood T cell repertoires in COVID-19. The specimen was peripheral blood. The source of this sequence is a man aged 45 to 65 with COVID-19, enrolled during active disease. The genes are TRBV2 and TRBJ1-2; possible D gene TRBD1, 5 bases. DNA of the CDR3: TGTGCCAGCAGTGGGGTGGAGACAGTGAACTATGGCTACACCTTC. Amino acid sequence: CASSGVETVNYGYTF.